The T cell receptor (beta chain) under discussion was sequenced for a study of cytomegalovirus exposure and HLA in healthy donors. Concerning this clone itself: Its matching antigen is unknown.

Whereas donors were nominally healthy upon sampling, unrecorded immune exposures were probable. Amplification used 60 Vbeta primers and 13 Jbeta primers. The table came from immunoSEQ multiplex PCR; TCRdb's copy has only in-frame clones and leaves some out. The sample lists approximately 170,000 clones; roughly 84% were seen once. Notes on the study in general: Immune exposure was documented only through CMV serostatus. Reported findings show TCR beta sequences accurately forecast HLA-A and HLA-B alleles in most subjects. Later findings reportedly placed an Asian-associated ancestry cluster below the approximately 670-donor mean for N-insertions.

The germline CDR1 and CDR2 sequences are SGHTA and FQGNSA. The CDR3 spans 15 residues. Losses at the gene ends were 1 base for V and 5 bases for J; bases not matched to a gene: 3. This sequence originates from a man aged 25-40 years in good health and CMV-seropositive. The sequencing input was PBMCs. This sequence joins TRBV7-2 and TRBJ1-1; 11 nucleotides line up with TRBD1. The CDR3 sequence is CASSLGGTGGTEAFF. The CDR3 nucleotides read TGTGCCAGCAGCTTAGGAGGGACAGGGGGGACTGAAGCTTTCTTT.